This TCR beta chain emerged from a study of T cells in Graves' hyperthyroidism and ophthalmopathy. The TCR beta CDR3 regions underwent amplification using RNA transcripts as the source. TCR CDR3 underwent first-round RT-PCR with the HTBI primer set. TCRdb re-called the multiplex PCR reads with MiXCR, one entry per CDR3 protein. The sample has roughly 350,000 distinct CDR3 sequences; approximately 15% are singletons. Under 3 months was the duration of disease in ophthalmopathy patients, who also had a Clinical Activity Score of at least 3 and a NOSPECS grade of at least 4. The V gene's germline CDR1 is LNHDA and CDR2 SQIVND (reference sequence). The CDR3 runs 14 residues. Trimming shortened V by 6 bases and J by 3 bases, and 14 bases separated the two germline ends.

The origin of this receptor is a woman aged 25 to 45 with Graves' ophthalmopathy. J is TRBJ1-1 and V is TRBV19; perhaps TRBD1 as D (6 bases). The sequenced material came from blood. The DNA of the CDR3 is TGTGCCAGTAGATTCCTTGGGGGCGACACTGAAGCTTTCTTT. Its translation: CASRFLGGDTEAFF.